The 13 T cell receptor beta chains presented below share a single source sample, sequenced in a study of control samples from healthy donors and cancer patients. Clones were sequenced by immunoSEQ multiplex PCR, and TCRdb holds only the in-frame ones, with some missing. The sample has about 40,000 clones, around 90% seen once; the top ten hold around 3.9%. Sequencing was carried out using blood. The receptors derive from a woman aged 50 to 60 in good health.

This chain connects TRBV4-3 to TRBJ2-1; D is undetermined. The germline CDR1 and CDR2 sequences are LGHNA and YSLEER. The CDR3 has 14 amino acids. The V gene lost 0 bases and the J gene lost 5 bases, with 8 bases spanning the gap. The CDR3 spells CASSQDFSDNEQFF. DNA for the CDR3: TGCGCCAGCAGCCAAGATTTCTCGGACAATGAGCAGTTCTTC.

The chain couples TRBV7-2 to TRBJ2-5; 10 nucleotides line up with TRBD1. Unmatched junction bases numbered 8, after V lost 4 bases and J lost 3 bases. Germline loops: CDR1 SGHTA, CDR2 FQGNSA. This CDR3 has 16 residues. CDR3 sequence: CASSSTGGARKETQYF. DNA of the CDR3: TGTGCCAGCAGCTCGACAGGGGGCGCGAGGAAAGAGACCCAGTACTTC.

This chain links TRBV19 with TRBJ1-3; D not resolved. V was trimmed by 8 bases and J by 4 bases, leaving 6 bases between them. CDR1 and CDR2 (germline): LNHDA, SQIVND (reference sequence). The CDR3 consists of 11 residues. The CDR3, as DNA: TGTGCCAGTTTCGGAGGAAACACCATATATTTT. It encodes CASFGGNTIYF.

V gene TRBV9 combines with J gene TRBJ2-2; TRBD2 matches at 7 bases. V shed 2 bases, J shed 2 bases, and the junction held 3 bases outside the gene matches. The CDR3 length is 15 residues. Germline CDR1 is SGDLS and CDR2 is YYNGEE. The CDR3 region is CASSVGGTNTGELFF. CDR3 coding DNA: TGTGCCAGCAGCGTGGGGGGGACCAACACCGGGGAGCTGTTTTTT.

Regarding this clone: Compared with germline, one end of the junction differs, possibly owing to a read error. J is TRBJ1-3 and V is TRBV6-5; TRBD1 might be the D (6 bases). Germline V gene lookup returns CDR1 MNHEY and CDR2 SVGAGI. The CDR3 sequence is 15 residues long. The CDR3 region has the DNA TGTGCCAGCAGTTACTCTTCAGGGGATGGAGACACCATATATTTT. Protein: CASSYSSGDGDTIYF.

The rearrangement links TRBV9 to TRBJ1-1; D not certain. With 2 bases removed from V and 3 bases from J, the gap between germline ends came to 17 bases. Germline CDR1 is SGDLS and CDR2 is YYNGEE. The CDR3 length is 16 residues. The CDR3 protein is CASSVLSRPGDTEAFF. The CDR3 DNA is TGTGCCAGCAGCGTTTTGAGTCGTCCGGGCGACACTGAAGCTTTCTTT.

This clone has a single count. The V call is TRBV7-2, the J call TRBJ2-1; 10 nucleotides align to TRBD2. This CDR3 comprises 19 residues. V gave up 0 bases and J gave up 6 bases; unmatched junction bases: 14. Per germline, CDR1 SGHTA and CDR2 FQGNSA. The CDR3 sequence is CASSLASQLAGVRSNEQFF. The CDR3, as DNA: TGTGCCAGCAGCTTAGCCTCCCAGCTAGCGGGGGTACGGAGCAATGAGCAGTTCTTC.

V and J are TRBV10-3 and TRBJ1-1, with D uncertain. This CDR3 comprises 13 residues. Germline V lookup: CDR1 ENHRY, CDR2 SYGVKD. Deletions cut 10 bases from V and 4 bases from J, with 16 bases between. CDR3 protein: CATIGPAGTEAFF. The CDR3 nucleotides read TGTGCCACCATAGGGCCGGCCGGCACTGAAGCTTTCTTT.

The chain links TRBV2 to TRBJ1-5; TRBD1 matches 7 bases. The V and J ends lost 8 bases and 5 bases, in that order; junction bases with no gene match: 6. Germline lookup yields CDR1 SNHLY and CDR2 FYNNEI. The CDR3 is made up of 13 amino acids. The CDR3 reads CASGPTGYQPQHF. CDR3 sequence (DNA): TGTGCCAGCGGTCCGACAGGGTATCAGCCCCAGCATTTT.

This clone was observed a handful of times. The J gene is TRBJ1-2, the V gene TRBV7-2, with D uncertain. This CDR3 contains 16 residues. Between the trimmed V and J ends, which lost 1 base and 2 bases, there was a span of 14 bases. The V gene's germline CDR1 is SGHTA and CDR2 FQGNSA. The CDR3 DNA follows: TGTGCCAGCAGCTTAGAGGTAGCCTTAAAGAACTATGGCTACACCTTC. Translation gives CASSLEVALKNYGYTF. Variable domain in full (rest from reference TRBV7-2 and TRBJ1-2): GAGVSQSPSNKVTEKGKDVELRCDPISGHTALYWYRQSLGQGLEFLIYFQGNSAPDKSGLPSDRFSAERTGGSVSTLTIQRTQQEDSAVYLCASSLEVALKNYGYTFGSGTRLTVV.

The chain carries TRBV5-6 and TRBJ2-7; D remains ambiguous. This CDR3 region has 14 residues. Germline assignment: CDR1 SGHDT and CDR2 YYEEEE. With 4 bases removed from V and 6 bases from J, the gap between germline ends came to 17 bases. CDR3 loop: CASSDRPLDGEQYF. The CDR3 coding sequence is TGTGCCAGCAGCGACCGTCCCCTAGATGGCGAGCAGTACTTC.

The rearrangement links TRBV15 to TRBJ1-1; 11 bases are shared with TRBD1. Germline V gene data show CDR1 as LNHNV and CDR2 as YYDKDF (reference sequence). Germline trimming cut 0 bases from V and 5 bases from J; bases unmatched to any gene: 14. The CDR3 is made up of 19 amino acids. The CDR3, as DNA: TGTGCCACCAGCAGAGACACGAGGACAGGGGGCGGTGGAGGGACTGAAGCTTTCTTT. It specifies CATSRDTRTGGGGGTEAFF.

This clone was seen just once. The chain uses TRBV7-2 and TRBJ2-3, with D maybe TRBD2 (6 bases). CDR1 SGHTA and CDR2 FQGNSA come from the germline V gene. The V gene lost 5 bases and the J gene lost 7 bases, with 16 bases spanning the gap. The CDR3 is 14 residues long. CDR3 bases: TGTGCCAGCAGCAGAGGGAGGAAGCCTAATACGCAGTATTTT. Translated, it gives CASSRGRKPNTQYF.